What follows are 30 T cell receptor beta chains derived from one specimen sequenced in a study of shared clonotypes between healthy human individuals. Clones were sequenced by immunoSEQ multiplex PCR, and TCRdb holds only the in-frame ones, with some missing. The repertoire consists of over a million clones, with approximately 96% occurring once and the leading ten covering over 1%. Sequenced input: naive CD4+ T cells sorted from blood. Indicated subset: CD45RA+ positively selected. These receptors were taken from a man aged 25-45 years in good health.

This chain uses TRBV2 with TRBJ2-2; D is possibly TRBD1 or TRBD2 (6 bases each). V was cut by 8 bases and J by 4 bases, with 14 bases left in between. The CDR3 length is 14 residues. CDR1 and CDR2 from the germline V gene are SNHLY and FYNNEI. The CDR3 loop reads CASLGGAGTGELFF. The CDR3 bases are TGTGCCAGCTTGGGGGGCGCTGGCACCGGGGAGCTGTTTTTT.

The chain carries TRBV4-1 and TRBJ1-1; D unresolved. CDR3 length: 17 residues. Deletions cut 6 bases from V and 4 bases from J, with 24 bases between. The germline V gene encodes CDR1 MGHRA and CDR2 YSYEKL. The CDR3 bases are TGCGCCAGCAGTCCAAGTTTTTTTCCCTCGGGGATCACTGAAGCTTTCTTT. The encoded protein is CASSPSFFPSGITEAFF.

This chain uses TRBV5-6 with TRBJ2-1; D ambiguous. This CDR3 has 17 amino acids. Germline lookup yields CDR1 SGHDT and CDR2 YYEEEE. Trimming left V 4 bases short and J 2 bases short, with 19 bases between. This chain's CDR3 is CASSTGVEGLTYNEQFF. Written as DNA, the CDR3 is TGTGCCAGCAGCACCGGAGTAGAAGGATTAACCTACAATGAGCAGTTCTTC.

The rearrangement links TRBV28 to TRBJ1-2; D remains unclear. Germline V gives CDR1 MDHEN, CDR2 SYDVKM. The CDR3 contains 12 residues. As DNA, the CDR3 is TGTGACCTGAGCCCGAGGGACTATGGCTACACCTTC. Encoded protein: CDLSPRDYGYTF.

The J gene is TRBJ1-2, the V gene TRBV27; D is undetermined. The germline V and J ends were trimmed by 4 bases and 3 bases, with 9 bases remaining between them. This CDR3 spans 13 amino acids. Germline CDR1 MNHEY, CDR2 SMNVEV (reference sequence). In DNA form, the CDR3 reads TGTGCCAGCAGTTCGGGAACTTACTATGGCTACACCTTC. Amino acid sequence: CASSSGTYYGYTF.

Comments on this clone: This sample includes further DNA sequences coding for the same CDR3. This chain connects TRBV18 to TRBJ2-5, with no clear D. Trimming pared 5 bases from V and 3 bases from J, leaving 4 bases between. CDR1 and CDR2 from the germline V gene are KGHSH and LQKENI. This CDR3 region has 11 residues. The CDR3 here is CASSLKETQYF. CDR3 nucleotide sequence: TGTGCCAGCTCATTGAAAGAGACCCAGTACTTC.

This chain connects TRBV7-9 to TRBJ1-2; no firm D call. CDR1 and CDR2 (germline): SEHNR, FQNEAQ (reference sequence). The CDR3 runs 14 residues. V dropped 5 bases and J dropped 5 bases, with 15 bases sitting between them. DNA for the CDR3: TGTGCCAGCAGCCAACGCCCGGACTCATATGGCTACACCTTC. Translation: CASSQRPDSYGYTF.

CDR3 DNA: TGTGCCAGTAGTAGACGACAGGGAATGGGAAGTGAGCAGTTCTTC. Translated, it gives CASSRRQGMGSEQFF. The chain couples TRBV19 to TRBJ2-1, with 7 bases matching TRBD1. The CDR3 sequence is 15 residues long. Germline trimming cut 4 bases from V and 9 bases from J; bases unmatched to any gene: 12. In germline, CDR1 is LNHDA, CDR2 SQIVND (reference sequence).

The rearrangement joins TRBV19 to TRBJ2-1, with 8 bases identical to TRBD2. V shed 1 base and J 1 base; nucleotides not matched to a gene: 12. The CDR3 extends over 19 amino acids. The germline V gene has CDR1 LNHDA and CDR2 SQIVND (reference sequence). The CDR3 sequence: CASSIGDWERESSYNEQFF. CDR3 nucleotides: TGTGCCAGTAGTATAGGAGACTGGGAGCGGGAGAGTTCCTACAATGAGCAGTTCTTC.

CDR3 residues: CASSIGRDRVHEQYF. The DNA for the CDR3 is TGTGCCAGTAGTATTGGGAGGGACAGGGTCCACGAGCAGTACTTC. J is TRBJ2-7 and V is TRBV19; 9 nucleotides align to TRBD1. The germline CDR1 and CDR2 sequences are LNHDA and SQIVND (reference sequence). Germline trimming cut 3 bases from V and 5 bases from J; bases unmatched to any gene: 8. The CDR3 is 15 residues long.

The V gene is TRBV28, the J gene TRBJ2-1; TRBD2 aligns across 9 bases. Trimming at V came to 5 bases and at J to 4 bases, leaving 12 bases not matched to a gene. Germline V gene data show CDR1 as MDHEN and CDR2 as SYDVKM. The CDR3 is 17 amino acids. The CDR3 is CASSPPRVAGVYNEQFF. CDR3 DNA sequence: TGTGCCAGCAGTCCACCTAGGGTAGCGGGAGTATACAATGAGCAGTTCTTC.

The gene calls are TRBV7-3 and TRBJ2-5, with D perhaps matching TRBD1 or TRBD2 (6 bases each). Germline CDR1 and CDR2: SGHTA and FQGTGA. The V gene lost 5 bases and the J gene lost 6 bases, with 28 bases spanning the gap. This CDR3 spans 18 amino acids. The chain's CDR3 is CASSPNSRGDPPEKTQYF. CDR3 DNA: TGTGCCAGCAGCCCAAACAGTAGGGGGGACCCTCCCGAGAAGACCCAGTACTTC.

The rearrangement links TRBV5-1 to TRBJ1-5; a weak D match, TRBD1 (5 bases). Per germline, CDR1 SGHRS and CDR2 YFSETQ. The CDR3 sequence is 17 residues long. Trimming took off 0 bases at V and 0 bases at J, with 13 bases between the two ends. This chain's CDR3 is CASSLGTGSFSNQPQHF. CDR3 nucleotides: TGCGCCAGCAGCTTGGGTACAGGCAGCTTTAGCAATCAGCCCCAGCATTTT.

Notes on this clone: One end of the junction does not line up with germline, which may come from a read error. This chain connects TRBV5-6 to TRBJ2-1, with 15 bases identical to TRBD2. There are 17 residues in the CDR3. Germline CDR1 SGHDT, CDR2 YYEEEE. The CDR3 region is CASSLGLAGGAYNEQFF. CDR3 DNA: TGTGCCAGCAGCTTAGGACTAGCGGGAGGGGCCTACAACGAGCAGTTCTTC.

This chain joins TRBV18 and TRBJ2-5, with D perhaps TRBD1 (5 bases). Germline values: CDR1 KGHSH, CDR2 LQKENI. CDR3 length equals 18 residues. Between the trimmed V and J ends, which lost 3 bases and 0 bases, there was a span of 20 bases. In nucleotides, the CDR3 is TGTGCCAGCTCACCTCTTCGACAGATTTCTTTGTACCAAGAGACCCAGTACTTC. Amino acids: CASSPLRQISLYQETQYF.

This chain connects TRBV27 to TRBJ2-7, with TRBD1 matching 8 bases. The germline V gene has CDR1 MNHEY and CDR2 SMNVEV (reference sequence). The V segment lost 3 bases and the J segment 1 base; nucleotides outside the gene matches: 8. The CDR3 is made up of 16 amino acids. The CDR3 nucleotides read TGTGCCAGCAGTTTTGCCGGGACAGGTGTTTCCTACGAGCAGTACTTC. Translated, it gives CASSFAGTGVSYEQYF.

The rearrangement uses TRBV9 and TRBJ1-5; D is unclear. Germline loops: CDR1 SGDLS, CDR2 YYNGEE. V lost 4 bases and J lost 1, with 12 bases in between. The CDR3 is 15 amino acids. The CDR3 is CASSPSGSSNQPQHF. The CDR3 bases are TGTGCCAGCAGCCCCTCCGGCAGCAGCAATCAGCCCCAGCATTTT.

The chain joins TRBV2 to TRBJ1-4; TRBD1 agrees at 8 bases. The CDR3 runs to 14 residues. V was clipped by 1 base and J by 8 bases; unmatched bases: 3. Per germline, CDR1 SNHLY and CDR2 FYNNEI. The CDR3 loop reads CASSEGTGKEKLFF. The CDR3 nucleotides read TGTGCCAGCAGTGAAGGGACAGGGAAGGAAAAACTGTTTTTT.

The gene calls are TRBV7-8 and TRBJ1-4; 9 bases agree with TRBD1. Per the germline V gene, CDR1 is SGHVS and CDR2 is FQNEAQ. The CDR3 totals 14 residues. V gave up 5 bases and J gave up 8 bases; unmatched junction bases: 6. The CDR3 loop reads CASSGTGKGEKLFF. CDR3 bases: TGTGCCAGCAGCGGGACAGGGAAGGGCGAAAAACTGTTTTTT. The full variable domain, completed using reference TRBV7-8 and TRBJ1-4, is GAGVSQSPRYKVAKRGQDVALRCDPISGHVSLFWYQQALGQGPEFLTYFQNEAQLDKSGLPSDRFFAERPEGSVSTLKIQRTQQEDSAVYLCASSGTGKGEKLFFGSGTQLSVL.

V is TRBV5-6 and J is TRBJ2-6; D ambiguous. V lost 1 base, J lost 0 bases, and 5 bases lay in between. Germline CDR1 is SGHDT and CDR2 is YYEEEE. The CDR3 covers 15 residues. The CDR3 bases are TGTGCCAGCAGCTTGCTCACCTCTGGGGCCAACGTCCTGACTTTC. It codes for CASSLLTSGANVLTF.

This clone was seen once. V usage is TRBV10-3 and J usage is TRBJ2-1, with TRBD2 identical over 9 bases. Germline loops: CDR1 ENHRY, CDR2 SYGVKD. Trimming at V came to 4 bases and at J to 3 bases, leaving 7 bases not matched to a gene. This CDR3 has 16 residues. The CDR3 sequence is CAISAIAGELYNEQFF. The CDR3 DNA reads TGTGCCATCAGTGCCATAGCGGGAGAGCTCTACAATGAGCAGTTCTTC.

The chain carries TRBV28 and TRBJ2-2; 9 nucleotides agree with TRBD1. The CDR3 runs 15 residues. Trimming took 6 bases from V and 5 from J; bases not matched to a gene: 7. CDR1 is MDHEN, CDR2 SYDVKM, per germline. The CDR3, as DNA: TGTGCCAGCAGCCGTCGGGACAGGGTGACCGGGGAGCTGTTTTTT. Amino acid sequence: CASSRRDRVTGELFF.

V gene TRBV5-8 combines with J gene TRBJ1-1; 7 bases are shared with TRBD1. The CDR3 has 15 amino acids. Trimming removed 1 base from V and 0 bases from J; junction bases left unmatched: 3. The germline CDR1 and CDR2 sequences are SGHTS and YDEGEE. The CDR3 spells CASSLSGTVNTEAFF. DNA for the CDR3: TGTGCCAGCAGCTTGTCTGGGACAGTGAACACTGAAGCTTTCTTT.

J is TRBJ2-7 and V is TRBV5-6; D possibly matches TRBD1 or TRBD2 (5 bases each). The V and J ends lost 4 bases and 0 bases respectively, with 11 bases between them. The CDR3 is 14 amino acids. Germline CDR1 SGHDT, CDR2 YYEEEE. Here the CDR3 reads CASSPGRSSYEQYF. For the CDR3, the DNA is TGTGCCAGCAGCCCGGGGCGGAGCTCCTACGAGCAGTACTTC.

Remarks on this clone: In the same sample, other DNA sequences code for this CDR3. The chain uses TRBV11-2 and TRBJ2-5; D is undetermined. The CDR3 runs 12 residues. V gave up 3 bases and J gave up 4 bases, with 6 bases separating them. The V gene's germline CDR1 is SGHAT and CDR2 FQNNGV. The DNA for the CDR3 is TGTGCCAGCAGCTTGGGCAGAGAGACCCAGTACTTC. Its protein is CASSLGRETQYF.

V usage is TRBV5-1 and J usage is TRBJ2-1; TRBD1 is a possible D gene (6 bases). Germline CDR1 and CDR2: SGHRS and YFSETQ. CDR3 length equals 15 residues. V lost 2 bases and J lost 0, with 9 bases in between. The CDR3 region is CASSFGQTSYNEQFF. The CDR3, as DNA: TGCGCCAGCAGCTTCGGACAGACCTCCTACAATGAGCAGTTCTTC.

The chain combines TRBV28 with TRBJ2-1; 7 nucleotides line up with TRBD1. Trimming removed 5 bases from V and 8 bases from J; junction bases left unmatched: 9. The CDR3 length is 14 residues. Germline V gives CDR1 MDHEN, CDR2 SYDVKM. CDR3 coding DNA: TGTGCCAGCAGTACACCCCCACAGGGGTATGAGCAGTTCTTC. Translating it yields CASSTPPQGYEQFF.

Comments on this clone: This sample includes further DNA sequences coding for the same CDR3. The chain links TRBV7-2 to TRBJ1-2, with TRBD1 identical over 7 bases. V lost 3 bases and J lost 0; bases outside the gene matches: 1. Per germline, CDR1 SGHTA and CDR2 FQGNSA. CDR3 length: 14 residues. The CDR3 region has the DNA TGTGCCAGCAGCTTCGGGACAGCTAACTATGGCTACACCTTC. It yields the protein CASSFGTANYGYTF.

The J gene is TRBJ1-4, the V gene TRBV28; D gene unclear. This CDR3 has 13 amino acids. CDR1 is MDHEN and CDR2 is SYDVKM in the germline V gene. Trimming shortened V by 6 bases and J by 7 bases, and 12 bases separated the two germline ends. This CDR3 is CASSRGGFEKLFF. CDR3 nucleotide sequence: TGTGCCAGCAGCCGGGGAGGATTTGAAAAACTGTTTTTT.

This sequence joins TRBV27 and TRBJ2-3; weak D call: TRBD1 (5 bases). The CDR3 consists of 15 residues. The V gene lost 4 bases and the J gene lost 2 bases, with 13 bases spanning the gap. Germline CDR1 is MNHEY and CDR2 is SMNVEV (reference sequence). This CDR3 is CASSYRRRDTDTQYF. In DNA form, the CDR3 reads TGTGCCAGCAGTTACAGGCGGAGAGACACAGATACGCAGTATTTT.